One T cell receptor beta chain is described in this entry. What it binds is not known. Libraries for TCR beta were made by quantitative 5'-RACE with molecular barcodes. MiXCR, applied by TCRdb to the 5' RACE reads, yields one record per CDR3 protein. The table lists hundreds of thousands of distinct CDR3 sequences, around 18% of them singletons. CDR3 size: 12 residues. Trimming removed 7 bases at V and 8 bases at J, with 11 bases between. The V gene's germline CDR1 is KGHDR and CDR2 SFDVKD. This specimen comes from a study of CD8 T cells in ankylosing spondylitis. Study-level points and caveats: The study looked at matched synovial fluid samples from ankylosing spondylitis patients. Disease-linked clones were reported to be significantly enriched there. Within peripheral blood, clones linked to disease were CD8+ and relatively rare. In reactive arthritis synovial fluid and blood, some motif variants had been reported before. It appeared that ankylosing spondylitis blood was characterized by a TCR beta motif of several highly homologous variants.

This clonotype was obtained from a male donor with ankylosing spondylitis. Sequencing was done on a sample of blood, either unsorted or a sorted T cell fraction (not recorded which). V and J are TRBV24-1 and TRBJ2-1, with D unresolved. The CDR3 region has the DNA TGTGCCACCAGGACCCAGGCCGATGAGCAGTTCTTC. Residues: CATRTQADEQFF.